Listed here are 27 T cell receptor beta chains from one sample, sequenced in a study of T cell repertoires in cytomegalovirus infection (dated by TCRdb to 2018 to 2020). The sample's treatment or condition label is to be understood as: in vitro stimulation with specific CMV peptide epitopes to enrich CMV-specific T cells. These TCRs' antigens remain unknown. Sequencing instrument: Illumina HiSeq 1500. The public reads were reanalyzed by TCRdb: fastp trimming at Q25, MiXCR alignment, in-frame beta chains only. Rows with one shared CDR3 protein collapse into an entry with the most common genes and DNA. The table for this sample lists a few hundred thousand distinct CDR3 sequences; about 27% of them were counted only once. The ten largest clonotypes hold 15% to 25% of the sample. The source was cultured PBMCs, collected from culture after CMV antigen stimulation. The receptors come from a human donor in good health (CMV status not recorded). Some clones in this sample may be carry-over from other donors' samples.

The chain employs TRBV28 and TRBJ1-5; 7 bases match TRBD1. The CDR3 consists of 14 residues. Trimming cost V 8 bases and J 6 bases; bases outside gene matches: 10. Germline V gives CDR1 MDHEN, CDR2 SYDVKM. The CDR3 protein is CASGSGTETQPQHF. The CDR3 coding sequence is TGTGCCAGCGGGAGCGGGACAGAAACTCAGCCCCAGCATTTT. The complete variable domain, with remaining parts taken from reference TRBV28 and TRBJ1-5, reads DVKVTQSSRYLVKRTGEKVFLECVQDMDHENMFWYRQDPGLGLRLIYFSYDVKMKEKGDIPEGYSVSREKKERFSLILESASTNQTSMYLCASGSGTETQPQHFGDGTRLSIL.

The J gene is TRBJ2-3, the V gene TRBV4-2; 8 nucleotides agree with TRBD2. The CDR3 runs 20 residues. Germline CDR1 and CDR2: LGHNA and YNFKEQ. V lost 0 bases and J lost 4; bases outside the gene matches: 18. CDR3 DNA sequence: TGTGCCAGCAGCCAAGATTCCCCAGCAGTCCGGGGACTAGGGGCAGATACGCAGTATTTT. Translating gives CASSQDSPAVRGLGADTQYF.

This clonotype was seen only a few times. V and J are TRBV29-1 and TRBJ1-4; maybe TRBD1 (6 bases). The CDR3 covers 14 residues. Germline CDR1 is SQVTM and CDR2 is ANQGSEA. The V end lost 4 bases, the J end lost 8 bases, and 17 bases lay between the germline ends. CDR3 sequence: CSVGGTTVGEKLFF. CDR3 sequence (DNA): TGCAGCGTTGGGGGGACAACGGTGGGCGAAAAACTGTTTTTT.

This clonotype was observed many times. This chain uses TRBV12-3 or TRBV12-4 with TRBJ1-1; no definite D call. CDR3 size: 15 residues. Deletions cut 5 bases from V and 8 bases from J, with 21 bases between. The CDR3 DNA sequence: TGTGCCAGCAGTCGGGGTTCCCGGCAGGTGAGCGAAGCTTTCTTT. This sequence encodes CASSRGSRQVSEAFF.

This clonotype was observed a few times. The chain employs TRBV12-3 or TRBV12-4 and TRBJ2-7; D might be TRBD1 (5 bases). The CDR3 runs to 15 residues. Trimming stripped 1 base from V and 2 bases from J, with 12 bases between. The CDR3 here is CASSLGQGITYEQYF. The CDR3 DNA reads as TGTGCCAGCAGTTTAGGCCAGGGTATCACCTACGAGCAGTACTTC.

The rearrangement joins TRBV12-3 or TRBV12-4 to TRBJ2-1; D not certain. This CDR3 spans 11 amino acids. The ends were cut back, 5 bases at V and 10 bases at J, with 9 bases in the middle. The DNA of the CDR3 is TGTGCCAGCAGTCCGACTCAAGAGCAGTTCTTC. This gives the protein CASSPTQEQFF.

This clonotype was seen ten or more times. CDR3 region: CASSPGFSGDQPQHF. CDR3 DNA sequence: TGTGCCAGCAGCCCCGGGTTTTCGGGTGATCAGCCCCAGCATTTT. The V gene is TRBV3-1, the J gene TRBJ1-5; no clear D. CDR1 is LGHDT and CDR2 is YNNKEL in the germline V gene (reference sequence). This CDR3 comprises 15 residues. The germline V and J ends were trimmed by 4 bases and 5 bases, with 15 bases remaining between them.

V gene TRBV12-3 or TRBV12-4 combines with J gene TRBJ2-3, with 10 bases fitting TRBD2. The CDR3 extends over 18 amino acids. V was clipped by 5 bases and J by 6 bases; unmatched bases: 17. This CDR3 reads CASSPLAGSPKKLDTQYF. CDR3 nucleotides: TGTGCCAGCAGTCCACTAGCGGGGTCACCTAAAAAATTGGATACGCAGTATTTT.

The sample holds a few counts of this clonotype. V is TRBV11-3 and J is TRBJ1-1; TRBD1 matches 8 bases. Germline V lookup: CDR1 SGHNT, CDR2 YENEEA. The CDR3 spans 15 residues. After removal of 3 bases from V and 1 base from J, the junction contained 4 bases not matched to a gene. CDR3 residues: CASSFDGTGNTEAFF. The DNA of the CDR3 is TGTGCCAGCAGCTTCGACGGGACAGGGAACACTGAAGCTTTCTTT.

V and J are TRBV4-1 and TRBJ2-1, with 9 bases lining up with TRBD1. CDR3 length: 19 amino acids. Trimming took 2 bases from V and 5 from J; bases not matched to a gene: 16. CDR1 is MGHRA, CDR2 YSYEKL, per germline. The CDR3 loop reads CASSQHPGTGRKGDNEQFF. As DNA, the CDR3 is TGCGCCAGCAGCCAACACCCCGGGACAGGGCGCAAGGGGGACAATGAGCAGTTCTTC.

The chain uses TRBV3-1 and TRBJ2-5; 11 bases fit TRBD2. The V gene end was trimmed by 6 bases and the J gene end by 8 bases; junction bases not matched to a gene: 14. Looked up from germline, CDR1 is LGHDT and CDR2 is YNNKEL (reference sequence). The CDR3 spans 16 residues. The CDR3 protein is CASRPAGTSGLKTQYF. CDR3 DNA: TGTGCCAGCAGACCAGCCGGGACTAGCGGCTTAAAAACCCAGTACTTC.

This chain joins TRBV11-2 and TRBJ1-1; D is possibly TRBD1 (5 bases). The CDR3 totals 18 residues. Looked up from germline, CDR1 is SGHAT and CDR2 is FQNNGV. The germline V and J ends were trimmed by 1 base and 6 bases, with 24 bases remaining between them. The CDR3 sequence: CASSLVWRGGPRLAEAFF. The DNA for the CDR3 is TGTGCCAGCAGCTTAGTTTGGAGGGGAGGCCCCCGCCTAGCTGAAGCTTTCTTT.

This sequence joins TRBV28 and TRBJ1-3; D is possibly TRBD1 (6 bases). Germline V gene sequence: CDR1 MDHEN, CDR2 SYDVKM. Deletions cut 8 bases from V and 2 bases from J, with 10 bases between. The CDR3 is made up of 13 amino acids. For the CDR3, the DNA is TGTGCCAGCCTCCGGGACACTGGAAACACCATATATTTT. Translating it yields CASLRDTGNTIYF.

This clonotype showed up just a few times. The chain uses TRBV6-1 and TRBJ2-1; 10 positions match TRBD1. V shed 3 bases and J 3 bases; nucleotides not matched to a gene: 2. Germline CDR1 MNHNS, CDR2 SASEGT. The CDR3 has 15 residues. CDR3 bases: TGTGCCAGCAGTGACCGGGACAGGGGCTACAATGAGCAGTTCTTC. Amino acid sequence: CASSDRDRGYNEQFF.

The gene calls are TRBV7-9 and TRBJ1-3, with D perhaps TRBD1 (6 bases). V lost 4 bases to trimming and J lost 4 bases, with 11 bases between them. The germline CDR1 and CDR2 sequences are SEHNR and FQNEAQ (reference sequence). There are 14 residues in the CDR3. In DNA, the CDR3 is TGTGCCAGCAGCTACAGGGCCCAAGGAAACACCATATATTTT. Amino acid sequence: CASSYRAQGNTIYF.

This clonotype was seen at least ten times. The V gene is TRBV7-6, the J gene TRBJ2-1, with TRBD2 as a possible D gene (6 bases). Trimming took 1 base from V and 6 from J, leaving 19 bases between them. Germline CDR1 reads SGHVS; CDR2 reads FNYEAQ. The CDR3 totals 17 residues. CDR3 in amino acids: CASSLGTGRESGNEQFF. The CDR3 DNA reads as TGTGCCAGCAGCTTAGGAACGGGACGGGAGAGCGGCAATGAGCAGTTCTTC.

V is TRBV3-1 and J is TRBJ2-3, with 8 nucleotides matching TRBD2. Germline V gene sequence: CDR1 LGHDT, CDR2 YNNKEL (reference sequence). The CDR3 consists of 16 residues. V was clipped by 5 bases and J by 1 base; unmatched bases: 8. The CDR3 DNA reads TGTGCCAGCAGCTCCCGGGGGGGGAGTCGCACAGATACGCAGTATTTT. Its protein is CASSSRGGSRTDTQYF.

This clonotype was seen a single time. The chain has TRBV6-8 and TRBJ2-5; D may match TRBD1 or TRBD2 (5 bases each). The V end lost 11 bases, the J end lost 4 bases, and 17 bases lay between the germline ends. The CDR3 loop spans 13 amino acids. CDR1 and CDR2 from the germline V gene are MNHGY and SAAAGT. The CDR3 region has the DNA TGTGCCGGGGGTGGTTCCCTTGGAGAGACCCAGTACTTC. Protein sequence: CAGGGSLGETQYF.

This clonotype was observed a handful of times. One end of the junction does not line up with germline, which may come from a read error. The DNA of the CDR3 is TGTGCCAACAGTCCCGGGACACTTATTAACACTGAAGCTTTCTTT. Residues: CANSPGTLINTEAFF. The rearrangement uses TRBV28 and TRBJ1-1; D possibly corresponds to TRBD1 (6 bases). Germline values: CDR1 MDHEN, CDR2 SYDVKM. The CDR3 consists of 15 residues.

With respect to this clonotype: A much larger clonotype is one base distant, so this may be a read error. The CDR3 protein is CASSLTSGRFGEQSF. In nucleotides, the CDR3 is TGTGCCAGCAGCCTGACTAGCGGGAGATTCGGTGAGCAGTCCTTC. The rearrangement links TRBV7-8 to TRBJ2-1, with TRBD2 identical over 12 bases. The CDR3 has 15 amino acids. CDR1 and CDR2 (germline): SGHVS, FQNEAQ.

The chain couples TRBV20-1 to TRBJ2-1; maybe TRBD2 (7 bases). Germline V lookup: CDR1 DFQATT, CDR2 SNEGSKA (reference sequence). V lost 1 base, J lost 7 bases, and 20 bases lay in between. This CDR3 region has 16 residues. The chain's CDR3 is CSARASGPQGWNEQFF. As DNA, the CDR3 is TGCAGTGCTAGAGCTAGCGGCCCACAGGGATGGAATGAGCAGTTCTTC.

In regard to this clonotype: One junction end does not reproduce the germline sequence, and a read error may be involved. The chain employs TRBV15 and TRBJ1-1; maybe TRBD1 (6 bases). The CDR3 spans 15 residues. Germline V gives CDR1 LNHNV, CDR2 YYDKDF (reference sequence). CDR3 residues: CATSRDFTGTSEGFF. The DNA of the CDR3 is TGTGCCACCAGCAGAGATTTCACCGGGACAAGCGAAGGTTTCTTT.

This clonotype turned up a few times. The chain joins TRBV4-2 to TRBJ2-2; maybe TRBD2 (6 bases). Germline CDR1 and CDR2: LGHNA and YNFKEQ. Trimming removed 4 bases at V and 3 bases at J, with 21 bases between. CDR3 size: 18 residues. In DNA form, the CDR3 reads TGTGCCAGCAGCCCCTTAACTCCGGGACTGATCGACACCGGGGAGCTGTTTTTT. Its protein product is CASSPLTPGLIDTGELFF.

This rearrangement joins TRBV11-3 to TRBJ2-1, with TRBD2 identical over 9 bases. CDR3 length: 17 residues. V lost 1 base and J lost 7; bases outside the gene matches: 11. Germline V gives CDR1 SGHNT, CDR2 YENEEA. This CDR3 reads CASSLGGGTSRLNEQFF. The CDR3 DNA sequence: TGTGCCAGCAGCTTAGGGGGCGGGACTAGCCGTTTAAATGAGCAGTTCTTC.

This clonotype was recorded at least ten times. The rearrangement joins TRBV19 to TRBJ2-2; the match to TRBD1 covers 9 bases. The CDR3 loop spans 15 amino acids. The junction had 3 bases not matched to a gene; V was cut back by 1 base and J by 6 bases. From germline, CDR1 is LNHDA and CDR2 SQIVND (reference sequence). The CDR3 coding sequence is TGTGCCAGTAGTATAGGGACAGGGGTTCCCGGGGAGCTGTTTTTT. Its protein product is CASSIGTGVPGELFF.

This clonotype was recorded many times. The chain joins TRBV7-2 to TRBJ2-7; D ambiguous. Trimming pared 1 base from V and 6 bases from J, leaving 13 bases between. The CDR3 extends over 14 amino acids. Germline CDR1 is SGHTA and CDR2 is FQGNSA. The CDR3 sequence: CASSLDGSGREQYF. The CDR3 bases are TGTGCCAGCAGCTTAGATGGATCGGGCCGCGAGCAGTACTTC.

V usage is TRBV2 and J usage is TRBJ2-5, with a tentative D call TRBD2 (5 bases). CDR3 length: 17 residues. The V gene lost 2 bases and the J gene lost 4 bases, with 20 bases spanning the gap. Germline assignment: CDR1 SNHLY and CDR2 FYNNEI. CDR3 nucleotide sequence: TGTGCCAGCAGTGAAACAACCGGGATTACGATTGGAGAGACCCAGTACTTC. It encodes CASSETTGITIGETQYF.